One sample yielded the 30 T cell receptor beta chains listed below, sequenced in a study of control samples from healthy donors and cancer patients. The protocol was immunoSEQ multiplex PCR, while the TCRdb copy is restricted to in-frame clones and leaves out a portion. The data show around 200,000 clones, around 91% seen once. The source material was blood. Every receptor here comes from a woman aged 25 to 39 in good health.

The rearrangement uses TRBV5-6 and TRBJ2-7, with 9 bases identical to TRBD1. This CDR3 comprises 13 residues. The germline CDR1 and CDR2 sequences are SGHDT and YYEEEE. With 4 bases clipped from V and 2 bases from J, the junction kept 1 base outside the gene matches. The CDR3 nucleotides read TGTGCCAGCAGCCGGGACAGGGCCTACGAGCAGTACTTC. It is translated as CASSRDRAYEQYF.

The gene calls are TRBV30 and TRBJ2-3; 7 nucleotides align to TRBD2. The germline V gene encodes CDR1 GTSNPN and CDR2 SVGIG (reference sequence). The CDR3 loop spans 15 amino acids. With 0 bases clipped from V and 2 bases from J, the junction kept 5 bases outside the gene matches. In DNA form, the CDR3 reads TGTGCCTGGAGTGTCTTGGGGGGGATCACAGATACGCAGTATTTT. Translation: CAWSVLGGITDTQYF.

CDR3 residues: CASSPDRPQETQYF. The DNA of the CDR3 is TGTGCCAGCAGCCCGGACAGGCCCCAAGAGACCCAGTACTTC. This sequence joins TRBV5-4 and TRBJ2-5; 7 bases align to TRBD1. CDR3 size: 14 residues. Trimming cost V 4 bases and J 1 base; bases outside gene matches: 4. The V gene's germline CDR1 is SGHNT and CDR2 YYREEE (reference sequence). The entire variable domain, with the rest obtained from reference TRBV5-4 and TRBJ2-5, is as follows: ETGVTQSPTHLIKTRGQQVTLRCSSQSGHNTVSWYQQALGQGPQFIFQYYREEENGRGNFPPRFSGLQFPNYSSELNVNALELDDSALYLCASSPDRPQETQYFGPGTRLLVL.

The chain recombines TRBV2 with TRBJ2-2; tentative D call: TRBD2 (5 bases). The CDR3 is made up of 13 amino acids. The V gene's germline CDR1 is SNHLY and CDR2 FYNNEI. V shed 2 bases and J shed 7 bases, with 8 bases lying between them. The CDR3 nucleotides read TGTGCCAGCAGTGAATCCGGGGTCGGGGAGCTGTTTTTT. Encoded protein: CASSESGVGELFF.

To note about this clone: Other DNA sequences from this sample encode an identical CDR3 as well. The rearrangement joins TRBV18 to TRBJ1-1, with D uncertain. CDR1 KGHSH and CDR2 LQKENI come from the germline V gene. This CDR3 is built from 13 residues. V was shortened by 3 bases and J by 1 base, with 6 bases between the two germline ends. CDR3 amino acids: CASSPLGNTEAFF. The CDR3 DNA reads as TGTGCCAGCTCACCCCTGGGGAACACTGAAGCTTTCTTT.

The chain uses TRBV9 and TRBJ1-5; D unclear. Germline CDR1 and CDR2: SGDLS and YYNGEE. The CDR3 covers 15 residues. V shed 0 bases and J shed 0 bases, with 7 bases lying between them. CDR3 amino acids: CASSVEGSSNQPQHF. For the CDR3, the DNA is TGTGCCAGCAGCGTAGAGGGCAGTAGCAATCAGCCCCAGCATTTT.

J is TRBJ2-1 and V is TRBV4-2, with D perhaps matching TRBD1 (6 bases). The CDR3 sequence is 17 residues long. The V gene lost 0 bases and the J gene lost 2 bases, with 14 bases spanning the gap. Germline values: CDR1 LGHNA, CDR2 YNFKEQ. DNA for the CDR3: TGTGCCAGCAGCCAAGATCTCCAGGGGTTTACCTACAATGAGCAGTTCTTC. This translates into CASSQDLQGFTYNEQFF.

This chain links TRBV30 with TRBJ2-3, with 11 nucleotides matching TRBD2. CDR3 length equals 12 residues. V was clipped by 5 bases and J by 5 bases; unmatched bases: 0. Germline V lookup: CDR1 GTSNPN, CDR2 SVGIG (reference sequence). CDR3 coding DNA: TGTGCCTGGGGACTAGCGGGAGATACGCAGTATTTT. Protein product: CAWGLAGDTQYF.

This clone appeared once. The V gene is TRBV27, the J gene TRBJ2-7, with 8 bases identical to TRBD1. The CDR3 consists of 11 residues. The J segment lost 3 bases and the V segment lost 8 bases, leaving 0 bases of the junction unmatched. Germline CDR1 is MNHEY and CDR2 is SMNVEV (reference sequence). CDR3 bases: TGTGCCAGCGGGACAGGCTACGAGCAGTACTTC. This gives the protein CASGTGYEQYF.

This clone was recorded once. The chain is built from TRBV5-5 and TRBJ1-5; the D is unclear. V lost 7 bases to trimming and J lost 0 bases, with 8 bases between them. Looked up from germline, CDR1 is SGHKS and CDR2 is YYEKEE (reference sequence). This CDR3 has 13 residues. CDR3 sequence: CASGEYSNQPQHF. The CDR3 DNA is TGTGCCAGCGGCGAATATAGCAATCAGCCCCAGCATTTT. Using reference TRBV5-5 and TRBJ1-5 for the parts outside the CDR3, the full variable domain is DAGVTQSPTHLIKTRGQQVTLRCSPISGHKSVSWYQQVLGQGPQFIFQYYEKEERGRGNFPDRFSARQFPNYSSELNVNALLLGDSALYLCASGEYSNQPQHFGDGTRLSIL.

This chain joins TRBV23-1 and TRBJ1-4, with 7 bases matching TRBD1. TRBV23-1 is an ORF, and what it does is uncertain. CDR3 length: 13 residues. With 6 bases clipped from V and 10 bases from J, the junction kept 8 bases outside the gene matches. In nucleotides, the CDR3 is TGCGCCAGCAGGACAGGGAGATATGGAAAACTGTTTTTT. Protein sequence: CASRTGRYGKLFF.

As concerns this clone: The sample holds other DNA sequences that translate to the same CDR3. In DNA, the CDR3 is TGCGCCAGCAGCTTGGGCTACGAGCAGTACTTC. Protein product: CASSLGYEQYF. The chain couples TRBV5-1 to TRBJ2-7; D not resolved. CDR1 and CDR2 from the germline V gene are SGHRS and YFSETQ. Between the trimmed V and J ends, which lost 0 bases and 3 bases, there was a span of 1 base. This CDR3 is built from 11 residues.

V and J are TRBV11-2 and TRBJ2-5, with 12 bases fitting TRBD1. Germline assignment: CDR1 SGHAT and CDR2 FQNNGV. The V segment lost 1 base and the J segment 5 bases; nucleotides outside the gene matches: 8. This CDR3 is built from 17 residues. CDR3 DNA: TGTGCCAGCAGCTTAGGTGTCGGGACAGGGGGCCGGGAGACCCAGTACTTC. It codes for CASSLGVGTGGRETQYF.

The chain links TRBV27 to TRBJ2-1; TRBD2 matches 11 bases. The junction had 10 bases not matched to a gene; V was cut back by 3 bases and J by 6 bases. The germline V gene has CDR1 MNHEY and CDR2 SMNVEV (reference sequence). The CDR3 is 17 amino acids. Written as DNA, the CDR3 is TGTGCCAGCAGTTTGTCAACCACTAGCGGGGGCCCCAATGAGCAGTTCTTC. Protein sequence: CASSLSTTSGGPNEQFF.

The chain is built from TRBV6-1 and TRBJ1-2; D is possibly TRBD1 (5 bases). This CDR3 comprises 13 residues. The V gene lost 2 bases and the J gene lost 5 bases, with 9 bases spanning the gap. Germline V gene lookup returns CDR1 MNHNS and CDR2 SASEGT. DNA of the CDR3: TGTGCCAGCAGTGAAATGGGGGGATATGGCTACACCTTC. Translated, it gives CASSEMGGYGYTF.

This clone is a singleton in its sample. The V call is TRBV20-1, the J call TRBJ2-3; 8 bases fit TRBD2. Germline values: CDR1 DFQATT, CDR2 SNEGSKA (reference sequence). V lost 3 bases and J lost 5; bases outside the gene matches: 7. The CDR3 contains 14 residues. The CDR3 protein is CSASSGGQEDTQYF. CDR3 bases: TGCAGTGCTAGTTCGGGGGGGCAGGAAGATACGCAGTATTTT.

The chain is built from TRBV30 and TRBJ1-1; D possibly corresponds to TRBD1 (5 bases). Trimming took off 5 bases at V and 4 bases at J, with 8 bases between the two ends. The CDR3 consists of 11 residues. Per germline, CDR1 GTSNPN and CDR2 SVGIG (reference sequence). The CDR3 DNA is TGTGCCTGGGGACATACCACTGAAGCTTTCTTT. The encoded protein is CAWGHTTEAFF.

This chain connects TRBV28 to TRBJ2-5; D is perhaps TRBD1 (6 bases). The V gene's germline CDR1 is MDHEN and CDR2 SYDVKM. Trimming cost V 2 bases and J 0 bases, with 10 bases left between them. CDR3 length: 15 amino acids. The CDR3 sequence is CASSLGGQYQETQYF. The CDR3 coding sequence is TGTGCCAGCAGTTTAGGAGGACAGTACCAAGAGACCCAGTACTTC.

The chain links TRBV4-2 to TRBJ1-1; tentatively, D is TRBD1 (5 bases). This CDR3 has 14 residues. Germline-derived CDR1 and CDR2 are LGHNA and YNFKEQ. V lost 0 bases to trimming and J lost 4 bases, with 9 bases between them. CDR3 sequence (DNA): TGTGCCAGCAGCCAAGAACCAGGGTCCACTGAAGCTTTCTTT. Protein sequence: CASSQEPGSTEAFF.

The V gene is TRBV28, the J gene TRBJ1-3; D not certain. V was cut by 1 base and J by 0 bases, with 13 bases left in between. Germline V gene sequence: CDR1 MDHEN, CDR2 SYDVKM. CDR3 size: 17 residues. CDR3: CASSLFPGVGSGNTIYF. CDR3 DNA sequence: TGTGCCAGCAGTTTATTCCCGGGTGTGGGCTCTGGAAACACCATATATTTT.

The CDR3 is CASSLMGLNTEAFF. CDR3 DNA: TGTGCCAGCAGCTTAATGGGGCTGAACACTGAAGCTTTCTTT. V is TRBV7-9 and J is TRBJ1-1; a possible D gene is TRBD1 (5 bases). CDR3 length equals 14 residues. Germline loops: CDR1 SEHNR, CDR2 FQNEAQ (reference sequence). With 2 bases removed from V and 0 bases from J, the gap between germline ends came to 7 bases.

Here the CDR3 DNA reads TGTGCCAGCAGCTGGGACAGAGCCTCTGGGGCCAACGTCCTGACTTTC. Translation gives CASSWDRASGANVLTF. The rearrangement joins TRBV7-3 to TRBJ2-6; 7 bases line up with TRBD1. Germline V gives CDR1 SGHTA, CDR2 FQGTGA. CDR3 size: 16 residues. V shed 4 bases, J shed 0 bases, and the junction held 3 bases outside the gene matches.

This chain uses TRBV19 with TRBJ1-2; D remains unclear. The CDR3 has 14 residues. In germline, CDR1 is LNHDA, CDR2 SQIVND (reference sequence). The V gene lost 3 bases and the J gene lost 1 base, with 9 bases spanning the gap. The CDR3 DNA reads as TGTGCCAGTAGTATGGACCGTGATAACTATGGCTACACCTTC. Amino acids: CASSMDRDNYGYTF.

The chain couples TRBV29-1 to TRBJ1-2, with TRBD1 matching 7 bases. Unmatched junction bases numbered 3, after V lost 0 bases and J lost 2 bases. The CDR3 is 14 residues long. Germline V gene data show CDR1 as SQVTM and CDR2 as ANQGSEA. The CDR3 DNA is TGCAGCGTTGAAGACAGGGGGAGGAACTATGGCTACACCTTC. Translated, it gives CSVEDRGRNYGYTF.

This chain uses TRBV9 with TRBJ1-1; tentatively, D is TRBD1 (6 bases). Per germline, CDR1 SGDLS and CDR2 YYNGEE. This CDR3 contains 15 residues. Trimming stripped 4 bases from V and 0 bases from J, with 13 bases between. The CDR3 protein is CASSQTTGMNTEAFF. DNA for the CDR3: TGTGCCAGCAGCCAAACGACAGGCATGAACACTGAAGCTTTCTTT. The variable domain in full, with the rest retrieved from reference TRBV9 and TRBJ1-1, is DSGVTQTPKHLITATGQRVTLRCSPRSGDLSVYWYQQSLDQGLQFLIQYYNGEERAKGNILERFSAQQFPDLHSELNLSSLELGDSALYFCASSQTTGMNTEAFFGQGTRLTVV.

The chain joins TRBV6-5 to TRBJ2-3; TRBD1 aligns across 9 bases. V was pared by 2 bases and J by 5 bases, with 8 bases of the junction left unmatched. The CDR3 contains 16 residues. CDR1 and CDR2 from the germline V gene are MNHEY and SVGAGI. CDR3 bases: TGTGCCAGCAGTTACGTCGGGACAGGGCGGGGAGATACGCAGTATTTT. Its protein is CASSYVGTGRGDTQYF.

V and J are TRBV7-2 and TRBJ1-5; D remains unclear. The CDR3 spans 12 residues. V gave up 4 bases and J gave up 4 bases, with 5 bases separating them. The germline CDR1 and CDR2 sequences are SGHTA and FQGNSA. The CDR3 DNA reads as TGTGCCAGCAGCTGGGGAAATCAGCCCCAGCATTTT. It yields the protein CASSWGNQPQHF.

The V and J genes are TRBV6-6 and TRBJ1-2; 11 bases are shared with TRBD1. The CDR3 spans 14 residues. The trim removed 6 bases at V and 5 bases at J, leaving 5 bases unmatched. Germline CDR1 reads MNHNY; CDR2 reads SVGAGI (reference sequence). The DNA of the CDR3 is TGTGCCAGCAGAAGGGACAGGGGGAGGTATGGCTACACCTTC. Translation: CASRRDRGRYGYTF.

This rearrangement joins TRBV19 to TRBJ1-5, with D unclear. This CDR3 contains 19 residues. Per germline, CDR1 LNHDA and CDR2 SQIVND (reference sequence). The V end lost 3 bases, the J end lost 0 bases, and 21 bases lay between the germline ends. The CDR3 region is CASSIPHPWSADSNQPQHF. The CDR3 DNA is TGTGCCAGTAGTATCCCTCATCCATGGAGTGCAGATAGCAATCAGCCCCAGCATTTT.

The chain uses TRBV7-3 and TRBJ2-5; D is unclear. The CDR3 is 13 amino acids. Germline V gene data show CDR1 as SGHTA and CDR2 as FQGTGA. Deletions cut 1 base from V and 5 bases from J, with 8 bases between. CDR3 DNA sequence: TGTGCCAGCAGCTTAAAGGCTTGGGAGACCCAGTACTTC. This codes for CASSLKAWETQYF.